This TCR beta chain was observed in a study of cytomegalovirus exposure and HLA in healthy donors. General observations from the study: There were a few CMV-associated chains whose specificity for CMV antigens was confirmed in vitro. Roughly even sequencing depth across donors was the assumption behind the presence/absence analyses.

A remark on this clone: Its target is unknown.

Researchers ran the PCR with 60 Vbeta and 13 Jbeta primers. Data came from immunoSEQ multiplex PCR; TCRdb stores just in-frame clones and leaves some out. The sample lists more than 85,000 clones, 75% to 80% seen once, with about 8.3% in the top ten. This CDR3 comprises 19 residues. Trimming at V came to 3 bases and at J to 0 bases, leaving 11 bases not matched to a gene. Germline values: CDR1 MNHEY, CDR2 SMNVEV (reference sequence). The receptor was isolated from a female donor in good health and CMV-seronegative. This chain uses TRBV27 with TRBJ1-2; 12 bases map to TRBD1. Sequenced material: PBMCs. The DNA of the CDR3 is TGTGCCAGCAGTTTTAAGGGACAGGGGGCTACCTACGCTAACTATGGCTACACCTTC. This translates into CASSFKGQGATYANYGYTF.